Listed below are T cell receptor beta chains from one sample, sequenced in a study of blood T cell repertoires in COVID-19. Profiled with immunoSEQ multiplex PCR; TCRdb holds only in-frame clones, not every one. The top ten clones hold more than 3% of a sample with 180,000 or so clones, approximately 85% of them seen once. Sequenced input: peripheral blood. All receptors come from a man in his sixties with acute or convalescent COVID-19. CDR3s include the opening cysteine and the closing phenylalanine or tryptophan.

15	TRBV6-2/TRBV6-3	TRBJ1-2	CASSPRDRGSYGYTF
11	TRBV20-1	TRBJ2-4	CSARIQGAVHF
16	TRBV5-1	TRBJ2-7	CASSSRLTTASYEQYF
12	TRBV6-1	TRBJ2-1	CASSEAPGSEFF
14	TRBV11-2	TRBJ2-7	CASTPRQGYYEQYF
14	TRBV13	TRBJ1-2	CASSHPGQGQGYTF
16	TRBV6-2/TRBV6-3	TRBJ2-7	CASSPILAGAPYEQYF
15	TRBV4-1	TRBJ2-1	CASSRRLTGEDEQFF
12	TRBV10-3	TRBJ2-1	CATSDRGNEQFF
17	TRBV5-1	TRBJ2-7	CASSLSLAGGPSYEQYF
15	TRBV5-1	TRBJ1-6	CASSFKTPANSPLHF
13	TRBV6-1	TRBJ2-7	CASSSGPRGEQYF
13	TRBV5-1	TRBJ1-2	CASSPRGGDGYTF
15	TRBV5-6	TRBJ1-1	CASSLDGLSRAEAFF
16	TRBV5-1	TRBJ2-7	CASSLAPGLAGGEQYF
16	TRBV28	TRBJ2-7	CASSLPTSGPPYEQYF
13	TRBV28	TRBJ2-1	CASSLLDFNEQFF
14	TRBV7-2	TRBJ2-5	CASSLDRGWETQYF
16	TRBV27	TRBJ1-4	CASSPQGLYTNEKLFF
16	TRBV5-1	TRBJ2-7	CASSLAGRPDRDEQYF
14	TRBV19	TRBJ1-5	CASQLQGARQPQHF
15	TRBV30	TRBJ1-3	CAWSEGTGPGNTIYF
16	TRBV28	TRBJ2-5	CASSPSQTRLGETQYF
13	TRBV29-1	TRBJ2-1	CSVSGGSYNEQFF
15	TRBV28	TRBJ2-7	CASSFFGTGGYEQYF
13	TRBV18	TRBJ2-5	CASSRSLQETQYF
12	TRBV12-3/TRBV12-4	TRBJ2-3	CASSVPRDTQYF
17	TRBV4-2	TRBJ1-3	CASSQEGRTGDGNTIYF
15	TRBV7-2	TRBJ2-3	CASSPQGRDTDTQYF
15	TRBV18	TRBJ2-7	CASSSGQGPSYEQYF
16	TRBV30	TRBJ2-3	CAWSIASGIGTDTQYF
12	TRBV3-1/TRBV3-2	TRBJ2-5	CASEDYQETQYF
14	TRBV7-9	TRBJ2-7	CASSSGGTPHEQYF